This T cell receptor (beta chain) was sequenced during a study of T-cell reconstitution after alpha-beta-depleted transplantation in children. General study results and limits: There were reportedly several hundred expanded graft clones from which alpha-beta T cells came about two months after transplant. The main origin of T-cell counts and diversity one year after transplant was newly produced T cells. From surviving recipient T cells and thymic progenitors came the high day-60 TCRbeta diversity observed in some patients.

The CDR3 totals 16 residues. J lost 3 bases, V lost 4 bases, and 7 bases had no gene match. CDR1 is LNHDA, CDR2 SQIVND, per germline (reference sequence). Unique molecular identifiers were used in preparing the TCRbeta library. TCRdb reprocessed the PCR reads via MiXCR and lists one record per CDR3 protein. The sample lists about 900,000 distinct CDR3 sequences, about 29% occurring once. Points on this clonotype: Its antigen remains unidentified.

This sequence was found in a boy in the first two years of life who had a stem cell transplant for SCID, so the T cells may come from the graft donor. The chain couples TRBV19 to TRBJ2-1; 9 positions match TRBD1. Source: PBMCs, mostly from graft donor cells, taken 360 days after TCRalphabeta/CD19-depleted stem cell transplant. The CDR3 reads CASSRGQGLDYNEQFF. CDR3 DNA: TGTGCCAGTAGTAGGGGACAGGGCCTCGACTACAATGAGCAGTTCTTC.